This T cell receptor (beta chain) was documented in a study of blood T cells in healthy people across ages. Study-level findings and limits: No conclusive comparison of naive versus antigen-experienced cells was possible with unsorted PBMCs. Long-lived donors had more naive CD4+ cells and higher diversity than aged donors.

The sample providers were healthy Caucasian people from Russia, aged about 6 to 90. The table lists this clonotype with a few counts. Its specificity is not known. Then a second PCR, running about 7 to 11 cycles, was carried out with a sample-barcoded 5' primer and a J-beta primer mix. The authors tagged each cDNA molecule using a template-switch adaptor with 12 random nucleotides. MiXCR was run by TCRdb on the 5' RACE reads, yielding one entry per CDR3 protein. There are about 730,000 distinct CDR3 sequences in the sample; approximately 39% occur only once, and 20% to 25% lies in the top ten. The CDR3 contains 17 residues. Per the germline V gene, CDR1 is SGHTA and CDR2 is FQGNSA. Trimming shortened V by 1 base and J by 0 bases, and 12 bases separated the two germline ends.

The chain is built from TRBV7-2 and TRBJ1-4; tentative D call: TRBD1 (5 bases). The receptor comes from a woman aged 60 to 75 in good health. Sequencing input: blood. CDR3 in amino acids: CASSLDGHRATNEKLFF. CDR3 in DNA: TGTGCCAGCAGCTTAGATGGACACAGAGCAACTAATGAAAAACTGTTTTTT.